This T cell receptor beta chain was observed in a study of shared clonotypes between healthy human individuals. The junction had 10 bases not matched to a gene; V was cut back by 7 bases and J by 2 bases. The germline CDR1 and CDR2 sequences are MNHNS and SASEGT. This CDR3 has 15 residues. Study-level points and caveats: Sharing of clonotypes among donors was expected to vary with sequencing depth. Naive CD4 clonotype sharing across four donors was approximately 5%. When compared with the clonotypes that were shared by all four sorted-subset donors, the non-shared clonotypes turned out to have lower generation probabilities.

Some 30,000 T cell genomes (approximately 0.2 ug DNA) went into each sorted-subset replicate. The protocol was immunoSEQ multiplex PCR, while the TCRdb copy is restricted to in-frame clones and leaves out a portion. The sample includes about 2.3 million clones, more than 80% of them seen just once. Concerning this clone itself: Its antigen is not identified.

This chain connects TRBV6-1 to TRBJ2-7; 8 nucleotides line up with TRBD2. The sample consisted of naive CD4+ T cells from PBMCs. Specified subset: CD45RA+ positively selected. The sequence was obtained from a man aged 18 to 30 in good health. Some clones in this sample may be carry-over from other donors' samples. CDR3 sequence (DNA): TGTGCCAGCACCCCGCGCGCAGCGGGGGCCTACGAGCAGTACTTC. Translation: CASTPRAAGAYEQYF.